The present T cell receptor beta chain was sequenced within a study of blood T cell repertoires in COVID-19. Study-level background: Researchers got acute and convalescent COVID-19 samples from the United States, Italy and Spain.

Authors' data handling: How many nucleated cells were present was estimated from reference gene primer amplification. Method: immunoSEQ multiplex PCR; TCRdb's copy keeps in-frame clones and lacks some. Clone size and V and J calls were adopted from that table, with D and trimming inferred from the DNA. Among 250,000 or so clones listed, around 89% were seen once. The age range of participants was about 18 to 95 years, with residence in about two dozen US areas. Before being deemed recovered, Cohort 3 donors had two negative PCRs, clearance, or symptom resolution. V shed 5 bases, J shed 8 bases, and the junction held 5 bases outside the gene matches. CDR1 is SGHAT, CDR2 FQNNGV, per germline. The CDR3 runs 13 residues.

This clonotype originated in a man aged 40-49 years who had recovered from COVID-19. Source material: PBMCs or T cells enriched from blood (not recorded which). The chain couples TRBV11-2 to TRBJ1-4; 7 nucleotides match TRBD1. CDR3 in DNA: TGTGCCAGCAGCCTTGACAGGGACGAAAAACTGTTTTTT. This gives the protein CASSLDRDEKLFF.